The present T cell receptor beta chain was sequenced within a study of cytomegalovirus exposure and HLA in healthy donors. Vbeta (60) and Jbeta (13) primers were used in the PCR. The table came from immunoSEQ multiplex PCR; TCRdb's copy has only in-frame clones and leaves some out. The sample carries roughly 93,000 clones, around 77% recorded once. Notes on the study in general: Analyzed later, association rates of TCRs varied across HLA loci, with DRB1 most and HLA-C fewest.

Points on this clone: The antigen is not known.

Germline V gene sequence: CDR1 LNHDA, CDR2 SQIVND (reference sequence). The CDR3 extends over 15 amino acids. Trimming cost V 9 bases and J 1 base; bases outside gene matches: 8. Sequencing was performed on PBMCs. The chain uses TRBV19 and TRBJ1-1, with 10 positions matching TRBD1. The clonotype originates from a man aged 25 to 40 in good health and CMV-seronegative. The CDR3 region has the DNA TGTGCCAGCCGACGCGGGACAGGGGCGAACACTGAAGCTTTCTTT. Amino acid sequence: CASRRGTGANTEAFF.